Each of the 3 T cell receptor beta chains below was sequenced from the same sample in a study of blood T cells in healthy people across ages. Through a sample-barcoded 5' primer and a J-beta primer mix, a second PCR was run for roughly 7 to 11 cycles. A single record per CDR3 protein comes from TCRdb applying MiXCR to the 5' RACE reads. The sample lists about 1.4 million distinct CDR3 sequences, roughly 60% occurring once. The sample consisted of blood. These TCRs come from a man in his late teens or twenties in good health.

This clonotype was picked up a small number of times. The chain carries TRBV15 and TRBJ2-1; 14 bases agree with TRBD2. V lost 2 bases and J lost 8; bases outside the gene matches: 8. CDR1 LNHNV and CDR2 YYDKDF come from the germline V gene (reference sequence). This CDR3 has 17 amino acids. Written as DNA, the CDR3 is TGTGCCACCAGCAGACCCCCGGGACTAGCGGGAGAGTATGAGCAGTTCTTC. It encodes CATSRPPGLAGEYEQFF.

This clonotype was seen a handful of times. The chain uses TRBV18 and TRBJ1-6, with 7 bases lining up with TRBD1. CDR3 size: 13 residues. CDR1 and CDR2 from the germline V gene are KGHSH and LQKENI. V shed 5 bases and J 7 bases; nucleotides not matched to a gene: 2. The CDR3 region is CASSGDRNSPLHF. DNA of the CDR3: TGTGCCAGCTCAGGGGACAGAAATTCACCCCTCCACTTT. The full variable domain, its missing parts supplied by reference TRBV18 and TRBJ1-6, is NAGVMQNPRHLVRRRGQEARLRCSPMKGHSHVYWYRQLPEEGLKFMVYLQKENIIDESGMPKERFSAEFPKEGPSILRIQQVVRGDSAAYFCASSGDRNSPLHFGNGTRLTVT.

The chain recombines TRBV7-9 with TRBJ2-5; weak D call: TRBD1 (5 bases). The V gene's germline CDR1 is SEHNR and CDR2 FQNEAQ (reference sequence). This CDR3 has 13 amino acids. Between the trimmed V and J ends, which lost 3 bases and 4 bases, there was a span of 9 bases. The CDR3 here is CASSFQGRETQYF. In nucleotides, the CDR3 is TGTGCCAGCAGCTTCCAGGGTAGAGAGACCCAGTACTTC.